This entry concerns a single T cell receptor (beta chain). The target antigen is unknown. This sample was included in a study of OX40 agonist ivuxolimab in advanced cancers. Study at large: Prior anti-PD-1, anti-PD-L1 or anti-CTLA-4 therapy did not bar entry, and around 39% had some. Study-wide points: The mean number of expanded clones was higher in CD8+ T cells than in CD4+. By week 6 at 0.1 to 3.0 mg/kg, blood CD4+ and CD8+ T cells had expanded clonally.

The method was immunoSEQ multiplex PCR; TCRdb's version includes in-frame clones alone and lacks a portion of them. The table lists 60,000 to 75,000 clones, roughly 89% of them singletons, with around 15% in the top ten. From germline, CDR1 is MDHEN and CDR2 SYDVKM. Trimming removed 2 bases at V and 2 bases at J, with 1 base between. The CDR3 is 12 residues long. Material: CD4+ or CD8+ T cells sorted from blood, obtained in a trial of the OX40 agonist ivuxolimab. The chain uses TRBV28 and TRBJ2-1; no reliable D call. The TCR was taken from an adult with an advanced solid tumor such as melanoma, head and neck, liver or kidney cancer. The CDR3 is CASSLAYNEQFF. CDR3 coding DNA: TGTGCCAGCAGTTTAGCCTACAATGAGCAGTTCTTC.